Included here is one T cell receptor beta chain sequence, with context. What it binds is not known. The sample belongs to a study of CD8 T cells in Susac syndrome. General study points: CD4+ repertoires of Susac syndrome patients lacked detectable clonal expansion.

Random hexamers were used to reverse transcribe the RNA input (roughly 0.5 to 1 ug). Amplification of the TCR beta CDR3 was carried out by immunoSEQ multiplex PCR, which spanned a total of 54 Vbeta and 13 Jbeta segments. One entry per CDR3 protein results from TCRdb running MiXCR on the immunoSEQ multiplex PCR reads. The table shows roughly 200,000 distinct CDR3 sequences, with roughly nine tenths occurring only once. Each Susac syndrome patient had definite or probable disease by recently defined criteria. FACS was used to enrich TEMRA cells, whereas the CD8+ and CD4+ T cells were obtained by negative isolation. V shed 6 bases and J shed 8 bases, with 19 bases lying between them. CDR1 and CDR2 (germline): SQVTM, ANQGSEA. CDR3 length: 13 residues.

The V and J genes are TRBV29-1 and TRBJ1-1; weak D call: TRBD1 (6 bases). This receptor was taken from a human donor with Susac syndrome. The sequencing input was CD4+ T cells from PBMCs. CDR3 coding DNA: TGCAGCGTGCAACGTAGACAGGAGGTCGAAGCTTTCTTT. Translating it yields CSVQRRQEVEAFF.